These 17 T cell receptor beta chains were sequenced from one sample in a study of T cells after posttransplantation cyclophosphamide. Produced via immunoSEQ multiplex PCR; TCRdb's table is partial and in-frame only. Found here are over 20,000 clones, around 98% of them singletons; the top ten hold less than 0.15%. The naive gate required viable CD3+CD4+ or CD3+CD8+ cells with CCR7+CD45RA+CD45RO-CD95-CD27+CD28+ phenotype. The sample comprised naive CD4+ T cells sorted from PBMCs. The receptor source for this set is a man aged 45 to 65 in good health, CMV-negative, and a related stem cell transplant donor.

V gene TRBV30 combines with J gene TRBJ2-7; 7 bases line up with TRBD2. After removal of 3 bases from V and 0 bases from J, the junction contained 14 bases not matched to a gene. Germline V gene lookup returns CDR1 GTSNPN and CDR2 SVGIG (reference sequence). The CDR3 sequence is 17 residues long. The CDR3 protein is CAWSDPGVAGHSYEQYF. CDR3 coding DNA: TGTGCCTGGAGCGATCCCGGGGTAGCGGGTCACTCCTACGAGCAGTACTTC.

The chain is built from TRBV7-9 and TRBJ2-7, with TRBD1 matching 8 bases. Per germline, CDR1 SEHNR and CDR2 FQNEAQ (reference sequence). V dropped 1 base and J dropped 5; count of bases not matched to a gene: 10. The CDR3 loop spans 16 amino acids. The CDR3 spells CASSLGQGLAKNEQYF. Written as DNA, the CDR3 is TGTGCCAGCAGCTTAGGACAGGGGCTTGCGAAAAACGAGCAGTACTTC.

The chain employs TRBV6-5 and TRBJ2-7, with D perhaps TRBD1 (5 bases). Per the germline V gene, CDR1 is MNHEY and CDR2 is SVGAGI. The CDR3 sequence is 15 residues long. Trimming left V 0 bases short and J 2 bases short, with 11 bases between. The CDR3 bases are TGTGCCAGCAGTTACTCGATGCAGGGCGCCTACGAGCAGTACTTC. As protein: CASSYSMQGAYEQYF.

The chain recombines TRBV5-4 with TRBJ1-5; D might be TRBD1 (6 bases). Looked up from germline, CDR1 is SGHNT and CDR2 is YYREEE (reference sequence). This CDR3 has 15 amino acids. Trimming stripped 4 bases from V and 0 bases from J, with 11 bases between. Written as DNA, the CDR3 is TGTGCCAGCAGCGGACAGCCCTATAGCAATCAGCCCCAGCATTTT. Amino acids: CASSGQPYSNQPQHF.

This chain connects TRBV7-9 to TRBJ1-1, with 8 bases fitting TRBD1. Germline lookup yields CDR1 SEHNR and CDR2 FQNEAQ (reference sequence). With V trimmed by 5 bases and J by 11 bases, 19 bases remained unmatched. This CDR3 is 16 amino acids long. This CDR3 is CASSMDRAGKKIKAFF. The CDR3 DNA sequence: TGTGCCAGCAGCATGGACAGGGCAGGGAAAAAAATAAAGGCTTTCTTT. Variable domain in full (rest from reference TRBV7-9 and TRBJ1-1): DTGVSQNPRHKITKRGQNVTFRCDPISEHNRLYWYRQTLGQGPEFLTYFQNEAQLEKSRLLSDRFSAERPKGSFSTLEIQRTEQGDSAMYLCASSMDRAGKKIKAFFGQGTRLTVV.

The chain employs TRBV10-1 and TRBJ2-1; D possibly corresponds to TRBD2 (6 bases). The CDR3 loop spans 15 amino acids. With 3 bases removed from V and 2 bases from J, the gap between germline ends came to 11 bases. Germline V gives CDR1 WNHNN, CDR2 SYGVQD (reference sequence). CDR3 in amino acids: CASSDIGGTYNEQFF. The DNA of the CDR3 is TGCGCCAGCAGTGACATCGGCGGGACCTACAATGAGCAGTTCTTC.

The rearrangement joins TRBV6-1 to TRBJ2-2; 8 bases line up with TRBD2. CDR1 is MNHNS, CDR2 SASEGT, per germline. This CDR3 region has 14 residues. V gave up 10 bases and J gave up 4 bases; unmatched junction bases: 8. Here the CDR3 DNA reads TGTGCCACAACGGGGCTAGCGGGCACCGGGGAGCTGTTTTTT. Translating it yields CATTGLAGTGELFF.

The DNA of the CDR3 is TGCGCCAGCAGCTTGGAGGCTAGCGGGGGTTACAATGAGCAGTTCTTC. Amino acid sequence: CASSLEASGGYNEQFF. The chain employs TRBV5-1 and TRBJ2-1, with 10 positions matching TRBD2. Per germline, CDR1 SGHRS and CDR2 YFSETQ. The CDR3 is 16 amino acids. V lost 0 bases to trimming and J lost 4 bases; unmatched junction nucleotides: 4.

The rearrangement uses TRBV6-5 and TRBJ1-2; 12 bases map to TRBD1. Germline V gives CDR1 MNHEY, CDR2 SVGAGI. The CDR3 totals 16 residues. The V segment lost 0 bases and the J segment 2 bases; nucleotides outside the gene matches: 1. The CDR3: CASSYSGQGANYGYTF. The CDR3, as DNA: TGTGCCAGCAGTTACTCGGGACAGGGGGCGAACTATGGCTACACCTTC.

This chain connects TRBV5-1 to TRBJ2-1; 9 bases map to TRBD2. The J segment lost 8 bases and the V segment lost 0 bases, leaving 9 bases of the junction unmatched. This CDR3 is 16 amino acids long. Germline values: CDR1 SGHRS, CDR2 YFSETQ. The CDR3 coding sequence is TGCGCCAGCAGCTTGGTTCGGCGGGGGGGCCTCGATGAGCAGTTCTTC. Translating gives CASSLVRRGGLDEQFF.

V is TRBV7-3 and J is TRBJ2-3; D uncertain. V was cut by 5 bases and J by 8 bases, with 17 bases left in between. This CDR3 is 14 amino acids long. CDR1 SGHTA and CDR2 FQGTGA come from the germline V gene. CDR3 loop: CASSATATVSTQYF. CDR3 DNA: TGTGCCAGCAGCGCTACGGCTACAGTTAGTACGCAGTATTTT.

The V call is TRBV19, the J call TRBJ2-3, with D tentatively TRBD2 (6 bases). The CDR3 length is 15 residues. Per the germline V gene, CDR1 is LNHDA and CDR2 is SQIVND (reference sequence). V was shortened by 5 bases and J by 4 bases, with 16 bases between the two germline ends. The CDR3 protein is CASSVPGLGADTQYF. The DNA of the CDR3 is TGTGCCAGTAGTGTTCCGGGACTCGGAGCAGATACGCAGTATTTT.

The V call is TRBV9, the J call TRBJ2-3, with D uncertain. Trimming removed 4 bases at V and 5 bases at J, with 8 bases between. This CDR3 spans 12 amino acids. From germline, CDR1 is SGDLS and CDR2 YYNGEE. The CDR3 here is CASSTSRDTQYF. The DNA of the CDR3 is TGTGCCAGCAGCACCTCGAGAGATACGCAGTATTTT. Drawing the rest from reference TRBV9 and TRBJ2-3, the complete variable domain is DSGVTQTPKHLITATGQRVTLRCSPRSGDLSVYWYQQSLDQGLQFLIQYYNGEERAKGNILERFSAQQFPDLHSELNLSSLELGDSALYFCASSTSRDTQYFGPGTRLTVL.

The CDR3 sequence is CASSLQRQGVDNTEAFF. CDR3 nucleotide sequence: TGTGCCAGCAGCTTACAAAGACAGGGGGTGGATAACACTGAAGCTTTCTTT. The rearrangement joins TRBV5-8 to TRBJ1-1; TRBD1 aligns across 9 bases. In germline, CDR1 is SGHTS, CDR2 YDEGEE. There are 17 residues in the CDR3. V was clipped by 2 bases and J by 2 bases; unmatched bases: 10.

The V and J genes are TRBV6-5 and TRBJ2-5; the D gene is possibly TRBD2 (5 bases). The germline V gene encodes CDR1 MNHEY and CDR2 SVGAGI. V shed 6 bases and J shed 1 base, with 15 bases lying between them. CDR3 length: 15 residues. The CDR3 nucleotides are TGTGCCAGCAGCCCTTTCGGGATCTCCCAAGAGACCCAGTACTTC. Translating it yields CASSPFGISQETQYF.

The chain employs TRBV5-4 and TRBJ1-1; D ambiguous. Trimming stripped 2 bases from V and 2 bases from J, with 13 bases between. The length of the CDR3 is 15 residues. Germline V lookup: CDR1 SGHNT, CDR2 YYREEE (reference sequence). Here the CDR3 DNA reads TGTGCCAGCAGCTTTTGGGCCTTGTCCAACACTGAAGCTTTCTTT. Encoded protein: CASSFWALSNTEAFF.

J is TRBJ1-2 and V is TRBV5-1, with D possibly TRBD1 on 5 matching bases. This CDR3 comprises 14 residues. V was shortened by 1 base and J by 3 bases, with 10 bases between the two germline ends. Germline CDR1 and CDR2: SGHRS and YFSETQ. The CDR3 region is CASSLLTDYYGYTF. The DNA for the CDR3 is TGCGCCAGCAGCTTGTTGACAGATTACTATGGCTACACCTTC.